This T cell receptor (beta chain) was retrieved from a study of T-cell reconstitution after alpha-beta-depleted transplantation in children. Points from the study as a whole: Newly made T cells mostly supplied T-cell counts and diversity one year after transplant.

Unique molecular identifiers were used to barcode this TCRbeta library. TCRdb re-called the PCR reads with MiXCR, one entry per CDR3 protein. Of about 980,000 distinct CDR3 sequences in the sample, roughly 29% were seen once. Comments on this clonotype: Its target is unknown.

The sample was PBMCs, mostly from graft donor cells, taken 360 days after TCRalphabeta/CD19-depleted stem cell transplant. The receptor was derived from a boy under three years old who had a stem cell transplant for SCID, so the T cells may come from the graft donor.

Written as DNA, the CDR3 is TGTGCCAGCAGCGTAGGGAGACACAATACGCAGTATTTT. This encodes CASSVGRHNTQYF. The V gene is TRBV9, the J gene TRBJ2-3; unclear D gene. The CDR3 has 13 amino acids. Trimming removed 0 bases at V and 7 bases at J, with 9 bases between. The V gene's germline CDR1 is SGDLS and CDR2 YYNGEE. Full variable domain (missing parts from reference TRBV9 and TRBJ2-3): DSGVTQTPKHLITATGQRVTLRCSPRSGDLSVYWYQQSLDQGLQFLIQYYNGEERAKGNILERFSAQQFPDLHSELNLSSLELGDSALYFCASSVGRHNTQYFGPGTRLTVL.